A selection of T cell receptor beta chains follows, all from one sample in a study of TIL therapy for anti-PD-1-resistant metastatic lung cancer. Only in-frame clones appear in the TCRdb table, and some are missing; sequencing was by immunoSEQ multiplex PCR. Counted here are under 55,000 clones, about 80% occurring once; the ten biggest clones make up 4% to 5.5%. The sample consisted of blood, taken at baseline. All receptors derive from a woman aged 30 to 85 with non-small cell lung cancer. CDR3s include the opening cysteine and the closing phenylalanine or tryptophan. The D gene is left open where the match is weak. Size is stated for part of the rows, as once, few or many counts, or as a class when the clone is expanded.

v_gene: TRBV7-8; j_gene: TRBJ2-7; d_gene: TRBD1; len: 17; abundance: NA; CDR3nt: TGTGCCAGCAGCTTAGATACAAAGACAGGGAGATTTTACGAGCAGTACTTC; CDR3aa: CASSLDTKTGRFYEQYF
v_gene: TRBV6-5; j_gene: TRBJ2-7; d_gene: NA; len: 11; abundance: NA; CDR3nt: TGTGCCAGCAGTTACGTCGGCGAGCAGTACTTC; CDR3aa: CASSYVGEQYF
v_gene: TRBV11-2; j_gene: TRBJ2-2; d_gene: NA; len: 17; abundance: few; CDR3nt: TGTGCCAGCAGCTCTATACAGGGTAGAAGGGTCACCGGGGAGCTGTTTTTT; CDR3aa: CASSSIQGRRVTGELFF
v_gene: TRBV6-5; j_gene: TRBJ1-2; d_gene: NA; len: 13; abundance: NA; CDR3nt: TGTGCCAGCAGTTTCCACGGGAACTATGGCTACACCTTC; CDR3aa: CASSFHGNYGYTF
v_gene: TRBV13; j_gene: TRBJ2-7; d_gene: NA; len: 13; abundance: NA; CDR3nt: TGTGCCAGCAGCCCAGGGTCCGGTTACGAGCAGTACTTC; CDR3aa: CASSPGSGYEQYF
v_gene: TRBV14; j_gene: TRBJ1-2; d_gene: NA; len: 12; abundance: NA; CDR3nt: TGTGCCAGCAGTGTGCTCGGGTATGGCTACACCTTC; CDR3aa: CASSVLGYGYTF
v_gene: TRBV5-6; j_gene: TRBJ2-7; d_gene: NA; len: 14; abundance: NA; CDR3nt: TGTGCCAGCAGCTTGGTTCCGGGGGCATACGAGCAGTACTTC; CDR3aa: CASSLVPGAYEQYF
v_gene: TRBV7-7; j_gene: TRBJ1-4; d_gene: NA; len: 18; abundance: NA; CDR3nt: TGTGCCAGCAGCCCCTTCGAGGCAGGCCGCGCAACTAATGAAAAACTGTTTTTT; CDR3aa: CASSPFEAGRATNEKLFF
v_gene: TRBV18; j_gene: TRBJ1-6; d_gene: TRBD1; len: 17; abundance: NA; CDR3nt: TGTGCCAGCTCACCACCTGGGACAGGGTCTTATAATTCACCCCTCCACTTT; CDR3aa: CASSPPGTGSYNSPLHF
v_gene: TRBV28; j_gene: TRBJ1-5; d_gene: NA; len: 15; abundance: NA; CDR3nt: TGTGCCAGCAGCTGGCGGGTCCATAGCAATCAGCCCCAGCATTTT; CDR3aa: CASSWRVHSNQPQHF
v_gene: TRBV19; j_gene: TRBJ2-1; d_gene: TRBD1; len: 16; abundance: NA; CDR3nt: TGTGCCAGTAGTAAATGGACAGGCCAGGGCCACAATGAGCAGTTCTTC; CDR3aa: CASSKWTGQGHNEQFF
v_gene: TRBV7-9; j_gene: TRBJ2-4; d_gene: TRBD2; len: 17; abundance: once; CDR3nt: TGTGCCAGCAGCTTAGAGCTAGCGGGAGGATTTGGAAACATTCAGTACTTC; CDR3aa: CASSLELAGGFGNIQYF
v_gene: TRBV10-2; j_gene: TRBJ2-7; d_gene: NA; len: 13; abundance: NA; CDR3nt: TGCGCCAGCAGAATGGCAGTATCCTACGAGCAGTACTTC; CDR3aa: CASRMAVSYEQYF
v_gene: TRBV9; j_gene: TRBJ1-3; d_gene: NA; len: 15; abundance: NA; CDR3nt: TGTGCCAGCAGCGTAGTTGGGAGCTCTGGAAACACCATATATTTT; CDR3aa: CASSVVGSSGNTIYF
v_gene: TRBV2; j_gene: TRBJ2-4; d_gene: NA; len: 14; abundance: NA; CDR3nt: TGTGCCAGCAGTGAAGGTGGCTTGGGGGACATTCAGTACTTC; CDR3aa: CASSEGGLGDIQYF
v_gene: TRBV6-6; j_gene: TRBJ2-3; d_gene: NA; len: 14; abundance: NA; CDR3nt: TGTGCCAGCATTAATCAGGGTGGCCTTTATACGCAGTATTTT; CDR3aa: CASINQGGLYTQYF
v_gene: TRBV5-6; j_gene: TRBJ2-7; d_gene: NA; len: 16; abundance: NA; CDR3nt: TGTGCCAGCAGCTTGTATGGGGACGGACCCTTTTACGAGCAGTACTTC; CDR3aa: CASSLYGDGPFYEQYF
v_gene: TRBV7-9; j_gene: TRBJ2-5; d_gene: TRBD1; len: 16; abundance: NA; CDR3nt: TGTGCCAGCAGCTTAGTGGGGGACAGGATTCGAGAGACCCAGTACTTC; CDR3aa: CASSLVGDRIRETQYF
v_gene: TRBV7-2; j_gene: TRBJ2-3; d_gene: TRBD2; len: 17; abundance: NA; CDR3nt: TGTGCCAGCAGCTTAGCCCACCTAGCGGGGGGCGTAGATACGCAGTATTTT; CDR3aa: CASSLAHLAGGVDTQYF
v_gene: TRBV28; j_gene: TRBJ1-5; d_gene: NA; len: 15; abundance: NA; CDR3nt: TGTGCCAGCAGTTTACCGACGGGCGTCAATCAGCCCCAGCATTTT; CDR3aa: CASSLPTGVNQPQHF
v_gene: TRBV6-6; j_gene: TRBJ1-2; d_gene: NA; len: 13; abundance: NA; CDR3nt: TGTGCCAGCCAAACCGAGACAGTCTCGGGCTACACCTTC; CDR3aa: CASQTETVSGYTF
v_gene: TRBV11-3; j_gene: TRBJ2-7; d_gene: NA; len: 14; abundance: NA; CDR3nt: TGTGCCAGCAGCTGGGGAGGTGGAGGCTACGAGCAGTACTTC; CDR3aa: CASSWGGGGYEQYF
v_gene: TRBV6-1; j_gene: TRBJ2-1; d_gene: NA; len: 15; abundance: NA; CDR3nt: TGTGCCAGCAGGTCAGGCGGACTGACCTACAATGAGCAGTTCTTC; CDR3aa: CASRSGGLTYNEQFF
v_gene: TRBV9; j_gene: TRBJ2-6; d_gene: NA; len: 15; abundance: NA; CDR3nt: TGTGCCAGCAGCGGGCAGGGAAGGAGAGCCAACGTCCTGACTTTC; CDR3aa: CASSGQGRRANVLTF